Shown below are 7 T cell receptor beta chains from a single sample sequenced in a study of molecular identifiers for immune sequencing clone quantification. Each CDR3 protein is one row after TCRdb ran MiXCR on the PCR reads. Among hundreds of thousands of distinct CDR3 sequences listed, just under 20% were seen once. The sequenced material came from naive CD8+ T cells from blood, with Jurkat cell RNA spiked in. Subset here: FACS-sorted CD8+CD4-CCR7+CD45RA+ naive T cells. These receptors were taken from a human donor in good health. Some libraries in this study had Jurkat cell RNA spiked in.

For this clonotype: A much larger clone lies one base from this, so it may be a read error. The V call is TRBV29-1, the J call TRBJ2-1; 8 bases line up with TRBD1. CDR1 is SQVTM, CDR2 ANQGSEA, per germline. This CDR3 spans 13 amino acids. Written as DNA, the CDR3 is TGCGGCATTCGGACAGGGAGTTCGAATGAGCAGTTCTTC. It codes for CGIRTGSSNEQFF.

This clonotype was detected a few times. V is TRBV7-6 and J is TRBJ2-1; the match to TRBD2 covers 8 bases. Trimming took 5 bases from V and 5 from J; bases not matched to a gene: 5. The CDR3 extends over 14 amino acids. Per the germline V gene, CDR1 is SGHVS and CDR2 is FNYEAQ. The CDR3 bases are TGTGCCAGCAGCCCCCTTAGCGGGGACAATGAGCAGTTCTTC. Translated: CASSPLSGDNEQFF.

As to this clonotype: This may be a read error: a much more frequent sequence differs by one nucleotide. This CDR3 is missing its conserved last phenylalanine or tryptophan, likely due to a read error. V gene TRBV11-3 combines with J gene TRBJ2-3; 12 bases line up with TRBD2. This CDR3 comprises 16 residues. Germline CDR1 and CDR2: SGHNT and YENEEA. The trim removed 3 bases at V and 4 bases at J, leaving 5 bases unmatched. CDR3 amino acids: CASSLTSGSGSDTQYL. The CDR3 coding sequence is TGTGCCAGCAGCTTGACTAGCGGGAGCGGCTCAGATACGCAGTATCTT.

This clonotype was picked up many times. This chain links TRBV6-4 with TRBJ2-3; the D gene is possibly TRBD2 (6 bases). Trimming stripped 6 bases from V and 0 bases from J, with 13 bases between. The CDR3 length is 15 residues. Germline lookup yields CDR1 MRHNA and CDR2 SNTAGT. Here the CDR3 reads CASRPAGTSTDTQYF. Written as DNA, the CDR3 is TGTGCCAGCAGGCCCGCAGGGACTAGCACAGATACGCAGTATTTT.

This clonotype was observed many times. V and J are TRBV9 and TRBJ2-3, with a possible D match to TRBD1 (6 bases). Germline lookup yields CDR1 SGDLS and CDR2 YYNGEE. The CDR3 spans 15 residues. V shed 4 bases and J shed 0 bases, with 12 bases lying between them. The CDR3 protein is CASSPTGSSTDTQYF. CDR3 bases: TGTGCCAGCAGCCCTACAGGGTCTAGCACAGATACGCAGTATTTT.

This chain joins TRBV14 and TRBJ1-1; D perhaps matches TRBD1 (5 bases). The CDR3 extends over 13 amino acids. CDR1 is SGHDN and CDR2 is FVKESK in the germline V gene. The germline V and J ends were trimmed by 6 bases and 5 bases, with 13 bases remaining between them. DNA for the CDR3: TGTGCCAGCAGTACCGGGTGGGGGACTGAAGCTTTCTTT. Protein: CASSTGWGTEAFF.

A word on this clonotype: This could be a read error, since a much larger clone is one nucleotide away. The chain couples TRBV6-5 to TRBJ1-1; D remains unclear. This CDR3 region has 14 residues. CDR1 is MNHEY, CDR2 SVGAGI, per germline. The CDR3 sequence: CAGSYGGGLTEAFF. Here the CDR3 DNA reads TGTGCCGGCAGTTACGGAGGTGGGCTTACGGAAGCTTTCTTT.